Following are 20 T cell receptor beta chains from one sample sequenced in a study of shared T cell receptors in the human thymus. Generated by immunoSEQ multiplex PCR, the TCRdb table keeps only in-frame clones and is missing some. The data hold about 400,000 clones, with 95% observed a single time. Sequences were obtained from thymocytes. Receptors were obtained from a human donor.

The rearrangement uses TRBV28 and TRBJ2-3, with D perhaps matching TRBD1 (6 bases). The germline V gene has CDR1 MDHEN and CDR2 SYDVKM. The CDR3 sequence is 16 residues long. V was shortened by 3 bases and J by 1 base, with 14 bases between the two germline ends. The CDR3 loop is CASSFVGARGTDTQYF. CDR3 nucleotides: TGTGCCAGCAGTTTTGTGGGGGCGCGGGGCACAGATACGCAGTATTTT.

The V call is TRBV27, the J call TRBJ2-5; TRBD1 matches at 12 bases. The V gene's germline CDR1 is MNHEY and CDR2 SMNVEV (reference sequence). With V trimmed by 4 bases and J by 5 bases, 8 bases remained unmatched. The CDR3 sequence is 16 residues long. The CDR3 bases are TGTGCCAGCAGTTACGTGGGGACAGGGGGCCGGGAGACCCAGTACTTC. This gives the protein CASSYVGTGGRETQYF.

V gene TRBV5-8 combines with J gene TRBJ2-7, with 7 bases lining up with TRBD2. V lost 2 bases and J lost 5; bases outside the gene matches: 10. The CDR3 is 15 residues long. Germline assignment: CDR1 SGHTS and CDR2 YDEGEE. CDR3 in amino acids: CASSFSGAGYDEQYF. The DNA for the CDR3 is TGTGCCAGCAGCTTCTCCGGAGCGGGATACGACGAGCAGTACTTC.

CDR3 residues: CASRGHVAGGQSEFF. The CDR3 DNA follows: TGTGCCAGCAGGGGACACGTCGCGGGAGGGCAGTCGGAGTTCTTC. The genes are TRBV2 and TRBJ2-1; the match to TRBD2 covers 9 bases. Trimming cost V 6 bases and J 14 bases; bases outside gene matches: 17. This CDR3 comprises 15 residues. Per germline, CDR1 SNHLY and CDR2 FYNNEI.

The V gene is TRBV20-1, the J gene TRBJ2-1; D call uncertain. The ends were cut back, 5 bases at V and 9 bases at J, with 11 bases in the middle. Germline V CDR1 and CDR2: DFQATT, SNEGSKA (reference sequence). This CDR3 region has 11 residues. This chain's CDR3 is CSAVPAGEQFF. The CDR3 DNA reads TGCAGTGCTGTGCCGGCTGGTGAGCAGTTCTTC.

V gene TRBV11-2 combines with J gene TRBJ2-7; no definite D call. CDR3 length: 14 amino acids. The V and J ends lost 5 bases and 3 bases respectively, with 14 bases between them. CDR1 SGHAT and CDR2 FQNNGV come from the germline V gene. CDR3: CASSPSKADYEQYF. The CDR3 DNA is TGTGCCAGCAGCCCATCGAAAGCCGACTACGAGCAGTACTTC.

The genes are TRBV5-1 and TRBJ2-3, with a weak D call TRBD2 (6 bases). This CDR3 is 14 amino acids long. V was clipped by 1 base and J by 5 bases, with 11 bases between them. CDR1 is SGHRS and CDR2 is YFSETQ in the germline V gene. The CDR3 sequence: CASSLREQGDTQYF. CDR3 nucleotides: TGCGCCAGCAGCTTGCGGGAGCAGGGAGATACGCAGTATTTT.

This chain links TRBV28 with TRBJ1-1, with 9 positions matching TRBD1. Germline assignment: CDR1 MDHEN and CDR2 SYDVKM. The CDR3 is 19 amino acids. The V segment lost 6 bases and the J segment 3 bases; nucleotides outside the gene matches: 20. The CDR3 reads CASRTPKRDREEKDTEAFF. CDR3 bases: TGTGCCAGCAGGACGCCTAAACGGGACAGGGAAGAAAAGGACACTGAAGCTTTCTTT.

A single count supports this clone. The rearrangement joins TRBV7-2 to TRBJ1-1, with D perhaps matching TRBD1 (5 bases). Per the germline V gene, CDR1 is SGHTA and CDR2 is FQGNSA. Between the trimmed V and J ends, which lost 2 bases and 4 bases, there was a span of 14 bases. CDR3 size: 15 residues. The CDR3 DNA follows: TGTGCCAGCAGCTTAAATGGGGCCGGGGGCACTGAAGCTTTCTTT. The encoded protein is CASSLNGAGGTEAFF.

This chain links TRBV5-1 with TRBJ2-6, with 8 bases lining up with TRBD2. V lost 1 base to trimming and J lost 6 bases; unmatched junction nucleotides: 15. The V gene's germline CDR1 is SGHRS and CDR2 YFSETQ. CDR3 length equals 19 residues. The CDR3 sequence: CASSLKTVAGIREANVLTF. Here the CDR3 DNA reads TGCGCCAGCAGCTTGAAAACAGTAGCGGGGATCCGCGAGGCCAACGTCCTGACTTTC.

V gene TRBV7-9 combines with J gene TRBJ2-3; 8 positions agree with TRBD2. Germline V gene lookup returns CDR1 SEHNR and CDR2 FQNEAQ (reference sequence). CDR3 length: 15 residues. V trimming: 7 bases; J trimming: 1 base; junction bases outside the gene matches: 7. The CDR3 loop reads CASNGREDGTDTQYF. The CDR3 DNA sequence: TGTGCCAGCAACGGGAGGGAGGACGGCACAGATACGCAGTATTTT. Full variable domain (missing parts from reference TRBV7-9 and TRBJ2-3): DTGVSQNPRHKITKRGQNVTFRCDPISEHNRLYWYRQTLGQGPEFLTYFQNEAQLEKSRLLSDRFSAERPKGSFSTLEIQRTEQGDSAMYLCASNGREDGTDTQYFGPGTRLTVL.

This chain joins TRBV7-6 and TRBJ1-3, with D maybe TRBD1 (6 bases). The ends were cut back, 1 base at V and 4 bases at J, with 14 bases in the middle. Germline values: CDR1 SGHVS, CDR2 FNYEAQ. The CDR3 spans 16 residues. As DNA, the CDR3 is TGTGCCAGCAGCTTAGATCCCCCAGGGGCGGGAAACACCATATATTTT. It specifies CASSLDPPGAGNTIYF. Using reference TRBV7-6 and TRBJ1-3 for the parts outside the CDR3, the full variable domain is GAGVSQSPRYKVTKRGQDVALRCDPISGHVSLYWYRQALGQGPEFLTYFNYEAQQDKSGLPNDRFSAERPEGSISTLTIQRTEQRDSAMYRCASSLDPPGAGNTIYFGEGSWLTVV.

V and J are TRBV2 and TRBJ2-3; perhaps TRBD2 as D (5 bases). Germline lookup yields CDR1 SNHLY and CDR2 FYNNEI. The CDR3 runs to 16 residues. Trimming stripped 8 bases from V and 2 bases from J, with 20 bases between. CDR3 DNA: TGTGCCAGCCCCTCCGGTTGCGGGCCCAACACAGATACGCAGTATTTT. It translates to CASPSGCGPNTDTQYF.

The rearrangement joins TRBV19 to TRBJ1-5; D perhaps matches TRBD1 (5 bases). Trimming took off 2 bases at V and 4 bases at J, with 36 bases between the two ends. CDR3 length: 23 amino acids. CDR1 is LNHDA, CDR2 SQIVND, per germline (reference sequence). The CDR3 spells CASSIRVVTRRIRRGGPNQPQHF. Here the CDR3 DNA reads TGTGCCAGTAGTATAAGGGTTGTTACGAGGAGGATCAGAAGGGGAGGGCCAAATCAGCCCCAGCATTTT.

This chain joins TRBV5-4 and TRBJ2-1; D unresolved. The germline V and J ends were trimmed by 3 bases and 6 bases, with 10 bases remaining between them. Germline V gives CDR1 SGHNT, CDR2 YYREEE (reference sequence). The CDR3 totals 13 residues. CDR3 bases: TGTGCCAGCAGCTACTACAAACGCAATGAGCAGTTCTTC. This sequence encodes CASSYYKRNEQFF. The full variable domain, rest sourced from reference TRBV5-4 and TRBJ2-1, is ETGVTQSPTHLIKTRGQQVTLRCSSQSGHNTVSWYQQALGQGPQFIFQYYREEENGRGNFPPRFSGLQFPNYSSELNVNALELDDSALYLCASSYYKRNEQFFGPGTRLTVL.

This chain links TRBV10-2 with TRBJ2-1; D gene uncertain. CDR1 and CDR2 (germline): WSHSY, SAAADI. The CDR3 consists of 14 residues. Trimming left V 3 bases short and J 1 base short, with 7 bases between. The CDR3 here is CASSDETSYNEQFF. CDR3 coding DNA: TGCGCCAGCAGTGACGAGACATCCTACAATGAGCAGTTCTTC.

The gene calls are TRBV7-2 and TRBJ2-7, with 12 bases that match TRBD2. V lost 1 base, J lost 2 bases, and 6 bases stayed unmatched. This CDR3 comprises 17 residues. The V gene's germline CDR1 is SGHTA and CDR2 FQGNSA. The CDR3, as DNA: TGTGCCAGCAGCTTAGTGACTAGCGGGAGAGTCACCTACGAGCAGTACTTC. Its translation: CASSLVTSGRVTYEQYF.

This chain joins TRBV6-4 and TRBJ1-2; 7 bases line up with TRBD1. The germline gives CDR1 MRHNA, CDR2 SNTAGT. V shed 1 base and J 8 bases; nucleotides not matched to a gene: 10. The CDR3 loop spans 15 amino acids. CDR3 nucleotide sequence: TGTGCCAGCAGTGACTTAATAAACAGGGGAGGAGGCTACACCTTC. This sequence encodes CASSDLINRGGGYTF.

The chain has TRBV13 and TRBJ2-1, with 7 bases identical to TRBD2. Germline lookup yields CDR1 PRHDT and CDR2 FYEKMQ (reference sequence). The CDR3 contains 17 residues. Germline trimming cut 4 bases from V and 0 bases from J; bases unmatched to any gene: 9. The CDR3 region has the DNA TGTGCCAGCAGCTCCCCTACAGCGGGGTCCTCCTACAATGAGCAGTTCTTC. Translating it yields CASSSPTAGSSYNEQFF.

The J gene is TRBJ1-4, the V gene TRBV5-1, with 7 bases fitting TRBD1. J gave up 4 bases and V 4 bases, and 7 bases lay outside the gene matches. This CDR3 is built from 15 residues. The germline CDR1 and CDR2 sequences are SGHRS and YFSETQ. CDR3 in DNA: TGCGCCAGCAGCCTGTGGACAGGCTTTAATGAAAAACTGTTTTTT. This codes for CASSLWTGFNEKLFF.